These 2 T cell receptor beta chains were all obtained from the same sample, sequenced in a study of blood T cell repertoires in COVID-19. Sequenced by immunoSEQ multiplex PCR; TCRdb stores in-frame clones only, minus some. This sample carries 110,000 or so clones, around 87% of them seen once, and the ten largest clones take 7.7%. Sequences were obtained from peripheral blood. These receptors came from a human donor in a cohort sampled during active COVID-19.

V is TRBV30 and J is TRBJ1-5, with TRBD1 matching 8 bases. V lost 4 bases and J lost 5; bases outside the gene matches: 10. CDR3 length: 15 residues. Germline-derived CDR1 and CDR2 are GTSNPN and SVGIG (reference sequence). The CDR3 sequence is CAWNTPWTGYQPQHF. The CDR3 nucleotides read TGTGCCTGGAACACTCCATGGACAGGGTATCAGCCCCAGCATTTT.

This chain uses TRBV6-5 with TRBJ1-2; no firm D call. The ends were cut back, 6 bases at V and 7 bases at J, with 15 bases in the middle. CDR1 and CDR2 from the germline V gene are MNHEY and SVGAGI. This CDR3 spans 13 amino acids. CDR3 region: CASSQAAGVGYTF. The CDR3 region has the DNA TGTGCCAGCAGCCAAGCGGCAGGCGTTGGCTACACCTTC.